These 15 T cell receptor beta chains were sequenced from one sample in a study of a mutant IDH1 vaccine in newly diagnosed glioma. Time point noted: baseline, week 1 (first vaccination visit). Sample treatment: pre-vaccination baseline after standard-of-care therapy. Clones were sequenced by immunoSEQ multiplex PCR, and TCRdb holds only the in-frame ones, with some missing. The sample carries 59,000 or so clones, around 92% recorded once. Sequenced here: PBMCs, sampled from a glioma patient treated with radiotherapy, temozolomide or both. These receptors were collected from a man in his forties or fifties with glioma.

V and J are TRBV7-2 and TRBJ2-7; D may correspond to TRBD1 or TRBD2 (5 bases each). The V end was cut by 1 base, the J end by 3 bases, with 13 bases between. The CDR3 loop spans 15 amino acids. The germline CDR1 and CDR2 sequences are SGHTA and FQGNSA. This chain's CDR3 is CASSLDHVGRYEQYF. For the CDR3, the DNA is TGTGCCAGCAGCTTAGACCATGTGGGACGCTACGAGCAGTACTTC.

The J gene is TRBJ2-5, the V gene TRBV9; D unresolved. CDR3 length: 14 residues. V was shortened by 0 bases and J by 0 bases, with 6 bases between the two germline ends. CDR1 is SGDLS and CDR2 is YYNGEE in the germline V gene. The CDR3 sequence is CASSVGRYQETQYF. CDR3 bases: TGTGCCAGCAGCGTAGGCAGATACCAAGAGACCCAGTACTTC.

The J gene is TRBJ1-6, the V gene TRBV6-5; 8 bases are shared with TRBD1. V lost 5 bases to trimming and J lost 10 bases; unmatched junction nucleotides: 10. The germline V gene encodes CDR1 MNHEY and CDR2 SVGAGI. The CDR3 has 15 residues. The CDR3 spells CASSLGQGPGSPLHF. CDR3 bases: TGTGCCAGCAGTCTCGGACAGGGCCCGGGGTCACCCCTCCACTTT.

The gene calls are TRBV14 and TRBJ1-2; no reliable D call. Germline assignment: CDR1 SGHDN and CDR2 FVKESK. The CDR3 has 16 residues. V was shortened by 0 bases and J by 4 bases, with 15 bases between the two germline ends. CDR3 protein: CASSQDRRGELYGYTF. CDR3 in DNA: TGTGCCAGCAGCCAAGATCGTCGCGGAGAGCTCTATGGCTACACCTTC. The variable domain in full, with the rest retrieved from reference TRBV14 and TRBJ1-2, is EAGVTQFPSHSVIEKGQTVTLRCDPISGHDNLYWYRRVMGKEIKFLLHFVKESKQDESGMPNNRFLAERTGGTYSTLKVQPAELEDSGVYFCASSQDRRGELYGYTFGSGTRLTVV.

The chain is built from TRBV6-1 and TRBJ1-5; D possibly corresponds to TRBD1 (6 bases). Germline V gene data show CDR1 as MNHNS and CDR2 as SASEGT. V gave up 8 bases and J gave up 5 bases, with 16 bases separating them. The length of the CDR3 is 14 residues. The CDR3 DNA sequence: TGTGCCAGCGGCCCACGCAGGGGACATCAGCCCCAGCATTTT. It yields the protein CASGPRRGHQPQHF.

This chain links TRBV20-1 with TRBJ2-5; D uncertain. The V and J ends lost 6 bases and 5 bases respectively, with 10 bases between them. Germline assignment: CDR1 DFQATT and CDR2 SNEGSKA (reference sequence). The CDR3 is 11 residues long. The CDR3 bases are TGCAGTGCCAGATCTTTGGAGACCCAGTACTTC. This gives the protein CSARSLETQYF.

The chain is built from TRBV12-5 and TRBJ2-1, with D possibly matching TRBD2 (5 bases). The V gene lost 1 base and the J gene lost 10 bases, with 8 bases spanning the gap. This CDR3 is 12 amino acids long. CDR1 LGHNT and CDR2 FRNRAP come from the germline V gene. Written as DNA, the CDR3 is TGTGCTAGTGGTTTGGGGCGGGCCGAGCAGTTCTTC. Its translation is CASGLGRAEQFF.

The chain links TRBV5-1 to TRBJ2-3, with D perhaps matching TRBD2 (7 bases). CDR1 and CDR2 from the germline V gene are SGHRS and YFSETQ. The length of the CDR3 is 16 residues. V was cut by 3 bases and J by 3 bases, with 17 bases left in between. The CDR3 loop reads CASSSRGAPLTDTQYF. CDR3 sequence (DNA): TGCGCCAGCAGCTCCCGGGGGGCCCCCCTAACAGATACGCAGTATTTT.

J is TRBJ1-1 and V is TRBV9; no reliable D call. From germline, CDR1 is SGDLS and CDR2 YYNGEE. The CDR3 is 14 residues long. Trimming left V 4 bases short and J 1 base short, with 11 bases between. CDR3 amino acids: CASSPALQNTEAFF. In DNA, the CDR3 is TGTGCCAGCAGCCCTGCCTTGCAGAACACTGAAGCTTTCTTT. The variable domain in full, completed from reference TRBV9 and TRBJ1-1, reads DSGVTQTPKHLITATGQRVTLRCSPRSGDLSVYWYQQSLDQGLQFLIQYYNGEERAKGNILERFSAQQFPDLHSELNLSSLELGDSALYFCASSPALQNTEAFFGQGTRLTVV.

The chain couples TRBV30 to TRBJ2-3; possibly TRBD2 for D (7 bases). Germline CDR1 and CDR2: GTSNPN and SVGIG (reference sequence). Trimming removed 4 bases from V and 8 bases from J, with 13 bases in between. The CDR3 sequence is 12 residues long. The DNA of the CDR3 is TGTGCCTGGATGTTGGGAGGGGGTACGCAGTATTTT. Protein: CAWMLGGGTQYF.

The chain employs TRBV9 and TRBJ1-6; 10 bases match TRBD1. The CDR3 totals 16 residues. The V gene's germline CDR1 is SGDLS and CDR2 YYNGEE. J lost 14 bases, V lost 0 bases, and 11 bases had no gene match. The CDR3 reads CASSVATGQGFGTLHF. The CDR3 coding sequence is TGTGCCAGCAGCGTAGCTACGGGACAGGGGTTTGGCACCCTCCACTTT.

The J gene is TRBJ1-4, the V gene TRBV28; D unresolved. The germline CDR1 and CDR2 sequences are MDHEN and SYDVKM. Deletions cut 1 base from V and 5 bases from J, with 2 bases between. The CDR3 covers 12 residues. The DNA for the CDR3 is TGTGCCAGCAGTTTATACAATGAAAAACTGTTTTTT. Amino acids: CASSLYNEKLFF.

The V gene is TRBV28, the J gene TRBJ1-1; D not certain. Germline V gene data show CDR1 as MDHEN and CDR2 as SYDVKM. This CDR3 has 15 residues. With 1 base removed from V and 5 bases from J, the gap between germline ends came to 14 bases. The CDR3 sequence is CASSLSKGAFTEAFF. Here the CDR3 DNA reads TGTGCCAGCAGTTTATCGAAGGGTGCGTTTACTGAAGCTTTCTTT.

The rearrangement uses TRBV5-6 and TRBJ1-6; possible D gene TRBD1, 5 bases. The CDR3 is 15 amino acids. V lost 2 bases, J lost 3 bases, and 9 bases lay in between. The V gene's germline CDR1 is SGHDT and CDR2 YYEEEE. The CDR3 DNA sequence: TGTGCCAGCAGCTTAACAGGAATCTATAATTCACCCCTCCACTTT. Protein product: CASSLTGIYNSPLHF.

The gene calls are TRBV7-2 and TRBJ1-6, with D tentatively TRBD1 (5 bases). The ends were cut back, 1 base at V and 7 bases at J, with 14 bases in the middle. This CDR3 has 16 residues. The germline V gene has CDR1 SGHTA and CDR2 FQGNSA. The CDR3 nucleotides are TGTGCCAGCAGCTTAGGTTCGGGGGGGACGAATTCACCCCTCCACTTT. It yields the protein CASSLGSGGTNSPLHF.